The subject of this entry is one T cell receptor (beta chain). As yet, its antigen is unknown. The sample originates from a study of blood T cells in healthy people across ages. Study-level information: Every two T cells gave about one barcoded beta molecule via template switching.

A second PCR of 7 to 11 cycles used a sample-barcoded 5' primer and a J-beta primer mix. Tagging of each cDNA molecule was performed by a template-switch adaptor with 12 random nucleotides. In TCRdb, the 5' RACE reads were re-called with MiXCR into one record per CDR3 protein. This repertoire shows around 320,000 distinct CDR3 sequences, 27% found once; its top ten account for about 30%. Study outcomes and limitations: Across the age range, TCR beta diversity per million T cells fell in a roughly linear way. Unknown CMV status may confound age-related changes in expanded clones.

The CDR3 has 13 residues. The germline V and J ends were trimmed by 2 bases and 6 bases, with 11 bases remaining between them. Germline V lookup: CDR1 MDHEN, CDR2 SYDVKM. Input material: blood. This sequence originates from a woman in her 70s in good health. J is TRBJ2-7 and V is TRBV28; D perhaps matches TRBD2 (6 bases). CDR3 in DNA: TGTGCCAGCAGTTTAAGGGAGGATTCCGAGCAGTACTTC. Its translation is CASSLREDSEQYF.